This TCR beta chain was obtained from a study of blood T cell repertoires in COVID-19. Method: immunoSEQ multiplex PCR; TCRdb's copy keeps in-frame clones and lacks some. Of roughly 500,000 clones in the sample, around nine tenths are singletons; the top ten hold around 7.9%. This clone was counted only a few times. The TCR was taken from a woman aged 55-75 years who had recovered from COVID-19. What was sequenced was PBMCs or T cells enriched from blood (not recorded which).

CDR3 DNA sequence: TGTGCCAGCAGTTACCCCCGATTCAACTCTCCCGGGGAGCTGTTTTTT. It is translated as CASSYPRFNSPGELFF. The chain carries TRBV6-6 and TRBJ2-2, with no clear D. Germline lookup yields CDR1 MNHNY and CDR2 SVGAGI (reference sequence). This CDR3 is 16 amino acids long. V was shortened by 2 bases and J by 6 bases, with 16 bases between the two germline ends.